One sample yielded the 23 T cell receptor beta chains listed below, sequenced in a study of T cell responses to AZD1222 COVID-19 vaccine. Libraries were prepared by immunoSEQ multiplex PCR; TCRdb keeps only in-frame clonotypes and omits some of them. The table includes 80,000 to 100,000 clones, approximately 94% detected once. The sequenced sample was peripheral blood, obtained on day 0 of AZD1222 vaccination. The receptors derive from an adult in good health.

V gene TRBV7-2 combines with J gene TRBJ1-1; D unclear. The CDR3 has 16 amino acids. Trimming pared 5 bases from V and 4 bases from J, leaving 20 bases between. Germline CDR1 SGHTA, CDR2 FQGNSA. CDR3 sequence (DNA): TGTGCCAGCAGCCCCGGGTGGGGAAGTGTGGGCACTGAAGCTTTCTTT. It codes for CASSPGWGSVGTEAFF.

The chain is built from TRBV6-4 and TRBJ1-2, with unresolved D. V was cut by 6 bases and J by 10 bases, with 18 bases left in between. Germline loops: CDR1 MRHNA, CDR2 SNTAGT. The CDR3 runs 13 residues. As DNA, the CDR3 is TGTGCCAGCAGATTCGGGCCACTCGGAGCCTACACCTTC. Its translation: CASRFGPLGAYTF.

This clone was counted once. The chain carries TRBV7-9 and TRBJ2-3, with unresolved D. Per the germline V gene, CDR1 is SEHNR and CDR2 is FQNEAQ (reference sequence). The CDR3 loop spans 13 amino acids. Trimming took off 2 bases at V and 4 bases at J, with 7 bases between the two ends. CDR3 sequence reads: CASSLPRPDTQYF. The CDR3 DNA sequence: TGTGCCAGCAGCTTACCTCGGCCAGATACGCAGTATTTT.

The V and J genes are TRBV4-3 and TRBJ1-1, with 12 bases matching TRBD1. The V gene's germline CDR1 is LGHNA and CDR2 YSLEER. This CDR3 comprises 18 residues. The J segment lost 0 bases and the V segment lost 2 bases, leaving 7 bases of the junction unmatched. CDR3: CASSQLGTGGGMNTEAFF. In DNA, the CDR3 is TGCGCCAGCAGCCAACTCGGGACAGGGGGCGGAATGAACACTGAAGCTTTCTTT.

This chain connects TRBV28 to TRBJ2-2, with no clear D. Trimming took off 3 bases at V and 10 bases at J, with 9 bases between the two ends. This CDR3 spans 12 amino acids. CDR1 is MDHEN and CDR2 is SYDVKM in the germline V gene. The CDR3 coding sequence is TGTGCCAGCAGTTTGGCCGGATTGGAGCTGTTTTTT. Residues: CASSLAGLELFF.

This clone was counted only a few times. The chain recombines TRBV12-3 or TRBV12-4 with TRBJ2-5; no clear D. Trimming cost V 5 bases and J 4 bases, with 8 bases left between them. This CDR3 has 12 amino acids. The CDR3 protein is CASSPVGETQYF. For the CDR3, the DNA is TGTGCCAGCAGTCCGGTAGGAGAGACCCAGTACTTC.

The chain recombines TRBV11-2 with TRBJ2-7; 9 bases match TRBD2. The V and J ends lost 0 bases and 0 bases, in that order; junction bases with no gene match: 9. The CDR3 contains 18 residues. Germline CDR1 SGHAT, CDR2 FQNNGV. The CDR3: CASSLDLKREDSSYEQYF. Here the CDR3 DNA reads TGTGCCAGCAGCTTAGATCTTAAGCGGGAGGACTCCTCCTACGAGCAGTACTTC.

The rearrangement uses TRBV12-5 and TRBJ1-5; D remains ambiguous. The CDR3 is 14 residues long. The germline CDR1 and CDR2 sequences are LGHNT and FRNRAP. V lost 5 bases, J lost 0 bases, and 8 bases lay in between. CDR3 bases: TGTGCTAGTGGTGGTGGCAGTAGCAATCAGCCCCAGCATTTT. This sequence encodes CASGGGSSNQPQHF. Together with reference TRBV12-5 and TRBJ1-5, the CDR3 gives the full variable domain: DARVTQTPRHKVTEMGQEVTMRCQPILGHNTVFWYRQTMMQGLELLAYFRNRAPLDDSGMPKDRFSAEMPDATLATLKIQPSEPRDSAVYFCASGGGSSNQPQHFGDGTRLSIL.

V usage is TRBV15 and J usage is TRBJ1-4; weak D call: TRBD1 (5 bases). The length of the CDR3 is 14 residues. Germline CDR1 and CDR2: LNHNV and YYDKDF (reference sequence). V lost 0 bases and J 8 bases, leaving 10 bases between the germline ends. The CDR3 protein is CATSRDTGREKLFF. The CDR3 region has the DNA TGTGCCACCAGCAGAGATACGGGGCGGGAAAAACTGTTTTTT.

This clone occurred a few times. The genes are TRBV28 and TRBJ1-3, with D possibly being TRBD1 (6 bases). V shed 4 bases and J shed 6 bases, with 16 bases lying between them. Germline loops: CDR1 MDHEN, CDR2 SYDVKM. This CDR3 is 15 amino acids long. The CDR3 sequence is CASSSLASGANTIYF. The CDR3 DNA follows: TGTGCCAGCAGTTCCCTGGCTTCGGGGGCAAACACCATATATTTT.

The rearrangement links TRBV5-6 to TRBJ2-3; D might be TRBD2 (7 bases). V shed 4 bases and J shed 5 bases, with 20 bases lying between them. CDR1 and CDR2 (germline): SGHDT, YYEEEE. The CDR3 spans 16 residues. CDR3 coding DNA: TGTGCCAGCAGCCGGGGACTAAGGGGGGGCGGAGATACGCAGTATTTT. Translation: CASSRGLRGGGDTQYF.

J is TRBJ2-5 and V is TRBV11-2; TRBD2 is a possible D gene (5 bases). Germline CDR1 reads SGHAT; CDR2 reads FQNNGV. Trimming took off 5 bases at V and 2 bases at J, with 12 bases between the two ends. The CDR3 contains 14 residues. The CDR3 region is CASSPPGGQETQYF. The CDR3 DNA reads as TGTGCCAGCAGCCCCCCCGGCGGGCAAGAGACCCAGTACTTC.

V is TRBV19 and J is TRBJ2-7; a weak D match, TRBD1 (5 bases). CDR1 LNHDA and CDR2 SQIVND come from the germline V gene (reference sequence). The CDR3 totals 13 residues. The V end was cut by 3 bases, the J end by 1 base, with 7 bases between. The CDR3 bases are TGTGCCAGTAGTATGACAGTTTCCTACGAGCAGTACTTC. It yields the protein CASSMTVSYEQYF. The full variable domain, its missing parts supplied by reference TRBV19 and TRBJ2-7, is DGGITQSPKYLFRKEGQNVTLSCEQNLNHDAMYWYRQDPGQGLRLIYYSQIVNDFQKGDIAEGYSVSREKKESFPLTVTSAQKNPTAFYLCASSMTVSYEQYFGPGTRLTVT.

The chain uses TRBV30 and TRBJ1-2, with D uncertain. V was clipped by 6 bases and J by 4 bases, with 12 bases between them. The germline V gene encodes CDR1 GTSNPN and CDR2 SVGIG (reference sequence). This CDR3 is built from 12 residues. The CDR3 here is CACQAKGYGYTF. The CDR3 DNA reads TGTGCCTGCCAAGCTAAGGGCTATGGCTACACCTTC.

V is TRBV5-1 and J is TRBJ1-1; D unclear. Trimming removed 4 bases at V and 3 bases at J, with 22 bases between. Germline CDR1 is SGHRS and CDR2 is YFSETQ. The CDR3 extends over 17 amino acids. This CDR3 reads CASSGVGVRASYTEAFF. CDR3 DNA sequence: TGCGCCAGCAGCGGGGTAGGTGTAAGGGCTTCGTACACTGAAGCTTTCTTT.

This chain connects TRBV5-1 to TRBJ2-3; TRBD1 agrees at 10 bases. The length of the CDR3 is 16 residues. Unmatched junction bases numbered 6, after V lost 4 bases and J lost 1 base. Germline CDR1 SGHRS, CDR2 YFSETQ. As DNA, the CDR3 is TGCGCCAGCAGCACGGGACAGGGGATCGGCACAGATACGCAGTATTTT. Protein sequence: CASSTGQGIGTDTQYF.

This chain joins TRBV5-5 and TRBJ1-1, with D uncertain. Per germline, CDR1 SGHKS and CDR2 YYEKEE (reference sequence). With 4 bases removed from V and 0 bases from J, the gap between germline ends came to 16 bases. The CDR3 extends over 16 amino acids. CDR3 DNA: TGTGCCAGCAGCCCCGCTCCAGGCCCCATGAACACTGAAGCTTTCTTT. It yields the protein CASSPAPGPMNTEAFF. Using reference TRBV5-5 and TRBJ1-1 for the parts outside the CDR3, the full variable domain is DAGVTQSPTHLIKTRGQQVTLRCSPISGHKSVSWYQQVLGQGPQFIFQYYEKEERGRGNFPDRFSARQFPNYSSELNVNALLLGDSALYLCASSPAPGPMNTEAFFGQGTRLTVV.

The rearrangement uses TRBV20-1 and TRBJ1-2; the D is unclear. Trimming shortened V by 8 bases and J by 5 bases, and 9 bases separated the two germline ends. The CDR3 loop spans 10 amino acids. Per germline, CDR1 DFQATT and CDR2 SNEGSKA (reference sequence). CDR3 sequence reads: CSTGDYGYTF. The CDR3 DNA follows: TGCAGTACCGGGGATTATGGCTACACCTTC.

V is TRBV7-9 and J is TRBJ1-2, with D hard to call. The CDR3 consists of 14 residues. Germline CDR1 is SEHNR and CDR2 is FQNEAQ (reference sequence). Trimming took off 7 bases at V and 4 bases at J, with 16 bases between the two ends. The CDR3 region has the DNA TGTGCCAGCACCCTACCGAGAGAAACCTATGGCTACACCTTC. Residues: CASTLPRETYGYTF.

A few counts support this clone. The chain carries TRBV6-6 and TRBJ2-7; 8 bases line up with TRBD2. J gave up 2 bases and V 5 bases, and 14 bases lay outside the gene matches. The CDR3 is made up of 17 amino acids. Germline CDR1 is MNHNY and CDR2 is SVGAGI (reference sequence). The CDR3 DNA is TGTGCCAGCAGTCCAACCAGGGTAGCGGGAAGAACCTACGAGCAGTACTTC. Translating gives CASSPTRVAGRTYEQYF.

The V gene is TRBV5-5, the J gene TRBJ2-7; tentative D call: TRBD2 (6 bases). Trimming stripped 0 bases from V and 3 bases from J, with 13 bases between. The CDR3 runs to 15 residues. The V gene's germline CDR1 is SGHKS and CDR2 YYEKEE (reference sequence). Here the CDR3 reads CASSLGLGFNYEQYF. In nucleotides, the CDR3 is TGTGCCAGCAGCTTGGGACTAGGGTTCAACTACGAGCAGTACTTC.

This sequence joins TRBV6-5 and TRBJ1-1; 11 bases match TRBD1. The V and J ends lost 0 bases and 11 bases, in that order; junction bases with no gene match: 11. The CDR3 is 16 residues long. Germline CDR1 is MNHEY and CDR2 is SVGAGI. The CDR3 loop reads CASSYSIRTGGAGAFF. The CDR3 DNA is TGTGCCAGCAGTTACTCGATTCGGACAGGGGGCGCCGGGGCTTTCTTT.

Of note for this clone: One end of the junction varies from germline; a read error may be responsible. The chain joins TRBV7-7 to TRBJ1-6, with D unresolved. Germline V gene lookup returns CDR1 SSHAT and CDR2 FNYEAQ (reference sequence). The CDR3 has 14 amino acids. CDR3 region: CASTPGKRHSPLHF. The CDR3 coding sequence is TGTGCTAGCACCCCAGGAAAACGACATTCACCCCTCCACTTT.